This is a list of T cell receptor beta chains from one sample in a study of T cells after yellow fever vaccination. In TCRdb, the 5' RACE reads were re-called with MiXCR into one record per CDR3 protein. The sample includes about 320,000 distinct CDR3 sequences, 3.5% to 4.5% of them seen just once. The sample here was PBMCs, taken 15 days after the yellow fever booster vaccination. All receptors come from a man aged 18 to 35 who received the YFV17D yellow fever vaccine. CDR3s include the opening cysteine and the closing phenylalanine or tryptophan. Fields, in order: clone size, J gene, D gene, V gene, CDR3 length, CDR3 DNA, CDR3 protein. The D gene is left open where the match is weak. Size values are once, few and many counts, or a class for expanded clones, and some rows have none.

>NA|TRBJ1-1|TRBD1|TRBV5-1|13
TGCGCCAGCAGCTTGGTAACAGGGGGCGAAGCTTTCTTT
CASSLVTGGEAFF
>few|TRBJ2-3|NA|TRBV11-2|14
TGTGCCAGCAGCTTTGAGGGGGACCGAGATACGCAGTATTTT
CASSFEGDRDTQYF
>few|TRBJ1-1|NA|TRBV5-1|14
TGCGCCAGCAGCTCGGACAGACCGAACACTGAAGCTTTCTTT
CASSSDRPNTEAFF
>many|TRBJ1-1|NA|TRBV20-1|12
TGCAGTGCTCGGGTCGGGGCGACTGAAGCTTTCTTT
CSARVGATEAFF
>few|TRBJ2-1|NA|TRBV24-1|14
TGTGCCACCAGTGATAGGGCGCACCGGGATGAGCAGTTCTTC
CATSDRAHRDEQFF
>many|TRBJ2-2|NA|TRBV10-2|12
TGCGCCAGCACCGGGGGCTACGGGGAGCTGTTTTTT
CASTGGYGELFF
>NA|TRBJ2-1|NA|TRBV3-1|13
TGTGCCAGCAGCCAAGGAAGGCGGAGTGAGCAGTTCTTC
CASSQGRRSEQFF
>many|TRBJ1-2|NA|TRBV4-3|13
TGCGCCAGCAGCCAAGGGTCAGCGTATGGCTACACCTTC
CASSQGSAYGYTF
>many|TRBJ1-5|NA|TRBV20-1|12
TGCAGTGCTAGAGATACACGTCAGCCCCAGCATTTT
CSARDTRQPQHF
>few|TRBJ2-3|NA|TRBV9|17
TGTGCCAGCAGCCCCGAGCCCTGGGAGCTCGGGTCAGATACGCAGTATTTT
CASSPEPWELGSDTQYF
>few|TRBJ1-2|NA|TRBV12-3/TRBV12-4|14
TGTGCCAGCAGTCTTTTCTCTGACAACTATGGCTACACCTTC
CASSLFSDNYGYTF
>many|TRBJ2-1|TRBD2|TRBV12-3/TRBV12-4|15
TGTGCCAGCAGTTTGACACTAGCGAGGATGAATGAGCAGTTCTTC
CASSLTLARMNEQFF
>NA|TRBJ1-2|NA|TRBV27|14
TGTGCCAGCAAGCCTCAGGGGTGGACCATGGGCTACACCTTC
CASKPQGWTMGYTF
>many|TRBJ2-5|TRBD2|TRBV20-1|16
TGCAGTGCTAGAGATTGGTCTAGCGGGTACCAAGAGACCCAGTACTTC
CSARDWSSGYQETQYF
>many|TRBJ1-4|TRBD1|TRBV5-1|16
TGCGCCAGCAGCCCCCAGATGACAGGGGTGAATGAAAAACTGTTTTTT
CASSPQMTGVNEKLFF
>many|TRBJ2-5|TRBD2|TRBV20-1|15
TGCAGTGCTGAGCGACTAGCGGGGGTCCAAGAGACCCAGTACTTC
CSAERLAGVQETQYF
>many|TRBJ1-3|NA|TRBV12-3/TRBV12-4|14
TGTGCCAGCAGTCCCGGGACCGGGTTTTTCACCATATATTTT
CASSPGTGFFTIYF
>NA|TRBJ2-3|NA|TRBV6-6|15
TGTGCCAGCAGTTACTCCCCCTCAGCGTTGGATACGCAGTATTTT
CASSYSPSALDTQYF
>few|TRBJ2-2|TRBD1|TRBV12-3/TRBV12-4|14
TGTGCCAGCAGTTTCCAGGGGGCTCCCGGGGAGCTGTTTTTT
CASSFQGAPGELFF
>NA|TRBJ2-1|TRBD1|TRBV5-1|14
TGCGCCAGCAGCCCGGGACAGGGGTGGGATGAGCAGTTCTTC
CASSPGQGWDEQFF
>NA|TRBJ2-3|TRBD1|TRBV7-2|16
TGTGCCAGCAGCTTAGTTGCGGGACAGGAGGCCGATACGCAGTATTTT
CASSLVAGQEADTQYF
>once|TRBJ1-4|NA|TRBV19|15
TGTGCCAGTAGTATCGGGGGCAGGACTAATGAAAAACTGTTTTTT
CASSIGGRTNEKLFF
>many|TRBJ2-3|NA|TRBV28|14
TGTGCCAGCACCCAGGGGGGGATGGGAGATACGCAGTATTTT
CASTQGGMGDTQYF
>many|TRBJ1-5|NA|TRBV11-2|14
TGTGCCAGCAGCTTAGGCGTTCTCAATCAGCCCCAGCATTTT
CASSLGVLNQPQHF
>many|TRBJ2-1|TRBD1|TRBV12-3/TRBV12-4|14
TGTGCCAGCATCAAAGCCGGGACAGTAAATGAGCAGTTCTTC
CASIKAGTVNEQFF
>many|TRBJ2-2|NA|TRBV7-9|13
TGTGCCAGCAGCCGGGACGGCACCGGGGAGCTGTTTTTT
CASSRDGTGELFF
>many|TRBJ1-1|NA|TRBV2|16
TGTGCCAGCAGTGAAGTCCCGGGACTACTAAACACTGAAGCTTTCTTT
CASSEVPGLLNTEAFF
>many|TRBJ2-7|TRBD1|TRBV4-3|14
TGCGCCAGCAGCCTTCGGACAGGAACCTACGAGCAGTACTTC
CASSLRTGTYEQYF
>few|TRBJ1-2|NA|TRBV4-1|13
TGCGCCAGCAGCTCTCAGGGGCGGGATGGCTACACCTTC
CASSSQGRDGYTF
>few|TRBJ1-1|TRBD1|TRBV5-5|15
TGTGCCAGCAGCAGATACAGACAGGGGGCCCCTGAAGCTTTCTTT
CASSRYRQGAPEAFF
>NA|TRBJ1-4|NA|TRBV15|16
TGTGCCACCAGCAGACCCAGTTCCGGGGGTAATGAAAAACTGTTTTTT
CATSRPSSGGNEKLFF
>many|TRBJ2-2|NA|TRBV3-1|17
TGTGCCAGCAGCCAAGCCCTAGGTCGGGTAAACACCGGGGAGCTGTTTTTT
CASSQALGRVNTGELFF
>few|TRBJ2-1|TRBD2|TRBV7-8|14
TGTGCCAGCAGCTTGACTAGCCTGTACAATGAGCAGTTCTTC
CASSLTSLYNEQFF
>many|TRBJ2-3|TRBD1|TRBV27|13
TGTGCCAGCAGGCTACAGGGGGAAGATACGCAGTATTTT
CASRLQGEDTQYF
>many|TRBJ1-2|TRBD1|TRBV6-6|12
TGTGCCAGCAGTACAGGGGAAGGTGGCTACACCTTC
CASSTGEGGYTF
>NA|TRBJ2-3|TRBD1|TRBV7-9|15
TGTGCCAGCAGGGTGTGGCAGGGGGCAGAAGATACGCAGTATTTT
CASRVWQGAEDTQYF
>NA|TRBJ1-1|NA|TRBV12-3/TRBV12-4|10
TGTGCCAGCAAAGGGGCGAGCCCTTTCTTT
CASKGASPFF
>many|TRBJ2-3|TRBD1|TRBV5-1|18
TGCGCCAGCAGCTTGGCGGGGGGACACAGGGGGCTCCCAGATACGCAGTATTTT
CASSLAGGHRGLPDTQYF
>NA|TRBJ2-7|NA|TRBV7-9|15
TGTGCCAGCAGCACAGGGACACCATATCAGTGGGAGCAGTACTTC
CASSTGTPYQWEQYF
>few|TRBJ1-5|NA|TRBV5-6|12
TGTGCCAGCAGCTTGGCCGAAGAGCCCCAGCATTTT
CASSLAEEPQHF
>many|TRBJ1-2|NA|TRBV5-1|14
TGCGCCAGCAGCGTAACATCGGGGGGCCGTGGCTACACCTTC
CASSVTSGGRGYTF
>few|TRBJ2-3|TRBD2|TRBV29-1|14
TGCAGCGCGGTGCTAGCGGGGGGGCTAGATACGCAGTATTTT
CSAVLAGGLDTQYF
>many|TRBJ2-3|TRBD1|TRBV15|17
TGTGCCACCAGCGGAACCTACAGGGGCGCAAGCACAGATACGCAGTATTTT
CATSGTYRGASTDTQYF
>few|TRBJ2-5|NA|TRBV25-1|16
TGTGCCAGCAGCCGGGCCCTCTCGACGAACCAAGAGACCCAGTACTTC
CASSRALSTNQETQYF
>NA|TRBJ2-5|TRBD2|TRBV11-2|15
TGTGCCAGCAGCCAGACCTGGGGGGGTCAGGAGACCCAGTACTTC
CASSQTWGGQETQYF
>many|TRBJ1-1|TRBD1|TRBV7-9|15
TGTGCCAGCAGCCCAGGGGGACACCGAGACGGTGAAGCTTTCTTT
CASSPGGHRDGEAFF
>few|TRBJ2-5|NA|TRBV20-1|14
TGCAGTGCTAGAGATCTAACTAGCATAGAGACCCAGTACTTC
CSARDLTSIETQYF
>few|TRBJ1-5|NA|TRBV28|13
TGTGCCAGCTGGTACAGGCTTGACCAGCCCCAGCATTTT
CASWYRLDQPQHF
>many|TRBJ2-7|NA|TRBV20-1|13
TGCAGTGCTAGCCGGACAGTTCCCTACGAGCAGTACTTC
CSASRTVPYEQYF
>NA|TRBJ1-1|NA|TRBV10-3|16
TGTGCCATCAGTGAGTCGTCGGCAGACTCGAACACTGAAGCTTTCTTT
CAISESSADSNTEAFF
>few|TRBJ2-3|NA|TRBV7-2|13
TGTGCCAGCAGCTCCCTGGGTCCAGATACGCAGTATTTT
CASSSLGPDTQYF
>NA|TRBJ1-2|TRBD1|TRBV7-3|15
TGTGCCAGCAGCTTAAACTACGGGACAGGGTCTGGCTACACCTTC
CASSLNYGTGSGYTF